This TCR beta chain stems from a study of OX40 agonist ivuxolimab in advanced cancers. Study-level results: Clonal expansion among partial responders at 0.1-3.0 mg/kg ranked near the lowest.

Assay: immunoSEQ multiplex PCR; the TCRdb copy retains only in-frame clones and omits some. Counted here are approximately 60,000 clones, about 89% occurring once; the ten biggest clones make up about 5%. To note about this clone: Its matching antigen is unknown.

This receptor was identified in an adult with an advanced solid tumor such as melanoma, head and neck, liver or kidney cancer. Specimen: CD4+ or CD8+ T cells sorted from blood, collected in a trial of the OX40 agonist ivuxolimab.

The CDR3 reads CASSPSRTLEQYF. The CDR3 DNA sequence: TGTGCCAGCTCGCCGTCAAGGACCCTCGAGCAGTACTTC. The gene calls are TRBV18 and TRBJ2-7, with unresolved D. V lost 6 bases, J lost 6 bases, and 15 bases lay in between. CDR3 length equals 13 residues. Per the germline V gene, CDR1 is KGHSH and CDR2 is LQKENI.